Below, 15 T cell receptor beta chains from the same sample are listed, as sequenced in a study of T cell changes during pregnancy in multiple sclerosis. Profiling relied on immunoSEQ multiplex PCR, and the TCRdb table lists in-frame clones only, not all of them. This table has about 39,000 clones, approximately 90% appearing once. Sequencing used CD8+ T cells from peripheral blood mononuclear cells, obtained in the first trimester of pregnancy. The receptor set was obtained from a female donor with multiple sclerosis, enrolled in a pregnancy study.

This clone was seen only once. This chain links TRBV9 with TRBJ2-4; D may be TRBD1 (6 bases). This CDR3 contains 13 residues. Trimming left V 3 bases short and J 9 bases short, with 13 bases between. The germline gives CDR1 SGDLS, CDR2 YYNGEE. The CDR3 bases are TGTGCCAGCAGCGCCGGAACAGGGCCCATTCAGTACTTC. Residues: CASSAGTGPIQYF.

This clone was seen just once. The chain is built from TRBV25-1 and TRBJ2-2; the D gene is possibly TRBD2 (6 bases). Trimming pared 1 base from V and 6 bases from J, leaving 15 bases between. The CDR3 extends over 16 amino acids. Germline-derived CDR1 and CDR2 are MGHDK and SYGVNS. The CDR3 nucleotides are TGTGCCAGCAGTGAATCGGAGGGAAACCTCGCCGGGGAGCTGTTTTTT. Translating it yields CASSESEGNLAGELFF. The whole variable domain, remainder taken from reference TRBV25-1 and TRBJ2-2, is EADIYQTPRYLVIGTGKKITLECSQTMGHDKMYWYQQDPGMELHLIHYSYGVNSTEKGDLSSESTVSRIRTEHFPLTLESARPSHTSQYLCASSESEGNLAGELFFGEGSRLTVL.

The chain combines TRBV19 with TRBJ1-5; TRBD1 matches at 10 bases. The CDR3 runs to 14 residues. V shed 6 bases, J shed 7 bases, and the junction held 6 bases outside the gene matches. Germline V gene data show CDR1 as LNHDA and CDR2 as SQIVND (reference sequence). CDR3 in amino acids: CASSPGTGEQPQHF. The CDR3 DNA reads as TGTGCCAGTAGCCCCGGGACAGGGGAACAGCCCCAGCATTTT.

By share, this clone counts as medium-sized (0.01 to 0.1%). The chain is built from TRBV28 and TRBJ2-5, with D tentatively TRBD1 (6 bases). V was shortened by 3 bases and J by 3 bases, with 14 bases between the two germline ends. The CDR3 is 15 amino acids. The V gene's germline CDR1 is MDHEN and CDR2 SYDVKM. This CDR3 is CASSFKWGQEETQYF. In DNA form, the CDR3 reads TGTGCCAGCAGTTTCAAGTGGGGGCAGGAAGAGACCCAGTACTTC.

The J gene is TRBJ1-2, the V gene TRBV12-5, with a weak D call TRBD1 (6 bases). This CDR3 region has 16 residues. Germline CDR1 LGHNT, CDR2 FRNRAP. Trimming removed 1 base at V and 6 bases at J, with 18 bases between. The CDR3 spells CASGLGGTFPGDGYTF. As DNA, the CDR3 is TGTGCTAGTGGTTTGGGGGGGACATTCCCGGGCGATGGCTACACCTTC.

CDR3 sequence: CASTSGLAGGGETQYF. In DNA form, the CDR3 reads TGTGCCAGCACCTCGGGACTAGCGGGGGGGGGAGAGACCCAGTACTTC. The V call is TRBV7-9, the J call TRBJ2-5; 16 bases map to TRBD2. Per germline, CDR1 SEHNR and CDR2 FQNEAQ (reference sequence). Losses at the gene ends were 7 bases for V and 4 bases for J; bases not matched to a gene: 6. The CDR3 spans 16 residues.

This chain joins TRBV25-1 and TRBJ1-6; D not resolved. CDR1 is MGHDK, CDR2 SYGVNS, per germline. The CDR3 length is 13 residues. The germline V and J ends were trimmed by 0 bases and 9 bases, with 6 bases remaining between them. This chain's CDR3 is CASSEYEISPLHF. The DNA of the CDR3 is TGTGCCAGCAGTGAATATGAGATTTCACCCCTCCACTTT.

The chain has TRBV7-2 and TRBJ1-2; possibly TRBD1 for D (5 bases). Between the trimmed V and J ends, which lost 5 bases and 1 base, there was a span of 20 bases. Germline lookup yields CDR1 SGHTA and CDR2 FQGNSA. The CDR3 has 17 residues. The CDR3 DNA follows: TGTGCCAGCAGCCCGAGAGTTGGGGCGTCGCTTAACTATGGCTACACCTTC. The encoded protein is CASSPRVGASLNYGYTF. Looking up the rest from reference TRBV7-2 and TRBJ1-2 gives the full variable domain: GAGVSQSPSNKVTEKGKDVELRCDPISGHTALYWYRQSLGQGLEFLIYFQGNSAPDKSGLPSDRFSAERTGGSVSTLTIQRTQQEDSAVYLCASSPRVGASLNYGYTFGSGTRLTVV.

The rearrangement joins TRBV7-9 to TRBJ1-1; D is uncertain. In germline, CDR1 is SEHNR, CDR2 FQNEAQ (reference sequence). CDR3 length equals 12 residues. Trimming cost V 1 base and J 10 bases, with 10 bases left between them. The chain's CDR3 is CASSLDFPSAFF. The CDR3, as DNA: TGTGCCAGCAGCTTAGACTTTCCCTCAGCTTTCTTT.

This sequence joins TRBV7-9 and TRBJ1-2; tentatively, D is TRBD1 (5 bases). Germline-derived CDR1 and CDR2 are SEHNR and FQNEAQ (reference sequence). This CDR3 spans 13 amino acids. Deletions cut 8 bases from V and 8 bases from J, with 18 bases between. The CDR3 DNA reads as TGTGCCAGCCCCCCGCCGGGGGGTGAGGGCTACACCTTC. It yields the protein CASPPPGGEGYTF.

The chain employs TRBV7-6 and TRBJ1-4, with 7 bases matching TRBD1. Germline CDR1 SGHVS, CDR2 FNYEAQ. The J segment lost 13 bases and the V segment lost 5 bases, leaving 4 bases of the junction unmatched. The CDR3 sequence is 11 residues long. The CDR3 is CASSPGGRLFF. In DNA form, the CDR3 reads TGTGCCAGCAGCCCAGGGGGGCGACTGTTTTTT.

This clone was observed a single time. The CDR3 sequence is CASMERGGLRETQYF. The CDR3 DNA sequence: TGTGCCAGCATGGAGCGGGGGGGCCTGAGGGAGACCCAGTACTTC. The chain has TRBV2 and TRBJ2-5, with 10 bases fitting TRBD2. The length of the CDR3 is 15 residues. The trim removed 7 bases at V and 5 bases at J, leaving 10 bases unmatched. CDR1 SNHLY and CDR2 FYNNEI come from the germline V gene.

The chain joins TRBV7-8 to TRBJ2-5, with 9 positions matching TRBD1. CDR1 is SGHVS, CDR2 FQNEAQ, per germline. The V and J ends lost 4 bases and 5 bases, in that order; junction bases with no gene match: 8. The CDR3 runs 15 residues. This chain's CDR3 is CASSSGTGSGETQYF. The CDR3 nucleotides read TGTGCCAGCAGCTCCGGGACAGGGTCTGGGGAGACCCAGTACTTC.

The chain uses TRBV6-5 and TRBJ2-2; 11 bases line up with TRBD2. Losses at the gene ends were 6 bases for V and 3 bases for J; bases not matched to a gene: 0. The CDR3 runs 14 residues. Germline V CDR1 and CDR2: MNHEY, SVGAGI. The CDR3 loop reads CASRTSGDTGELFF. The CDR3 region has the DNA TGTGCCAGCAGGACTAGCGGGGACACCGGGGAGCTGTTTTTT.

This clone is medium-sized (0.01 to 0.1%). The CDR3 reads CASSISTGIHTEAFF. In DNA, the CDR3 is TGTGCCAGTAGTATCTCTACAGGGATTCACACTGAAGCTTTCTTT. The rearrangement uses TRBV19 and TRBJ1-1, with D perhaps matching TRBD1 (6 bases). The CDR3 has 15 residues. The V gene's germline CDR1 is LNHDA and CDR2 SQIVND (reference sequence). Trimming pared 3 bases from V and 3 bases from J, leaving 14 bases between. Supplemented by reference TRBV19 and TRBJ1-1, the full variable domain reads DGGITQSPKYLFRKEGQNVTLSCEQNLNHDAMYWYRQDPGQGLRLIYYSQIVNDFQKGDIAEGYSVSREKKESFPLTVTSAQKNPTAFYLCASSISTGIHTEAFFGQGTRLTVV.